Listed here are 10 T cell receptor beta chains from one sample, sequenced in a study of cytomegalovirus exposure and HLA in healthy donors. PCR employed 60 Vbeta and 13 Jbeta primers. Clones were sequenced by immunoSEQ multiplex PCR, and TCRdb holds only the in-frame ones, with some missing. Of over 200,000 clones listed, around 76% are singletons. The sample consisted of PBMCs. The origin of the receptors is a middle-aged man in good health and CMV-seropositive.

This chain joins TRBV4-2 and TRBJ2-1, with 7 bases fitting TRBD2. The V gene's germline CDR1 is LGHNA and CDR2 YNFKEQ. V shed 3 bases, J shed 0 bases, and the junction held 8 bases outside the gene matches. The CDR3 is made up of 17 amino acids. CDR3 loop: CASSHPSGTSSYNEQFF. DNA of the CDR3: TGTGCCAGCAGCCATCCGAGCGGGACCAGCTCCTACAATGAGCAGTTCTTC.

The chain employs TRBV10-3 and TRBJ2-3, with 10 bases matching TRBD2. V was pared by 3 bases and J by 4 bases, with 4 bases of the junction left unmatched. CDR1 and CDR2 (germline): ENHRY, SYGVKD. The CDR3 loop spans 15 amino acids. The DNA for the CDR3 is TGTGCCATCAGTGAAGCTAGCGGGAGAGCAGATACGCAGTATTTT. Amino acid sequence: CAISEASGRADTQYF.

This rearrangement joins TRBV30 to TRBJ2-1, with D possibly TRBD1 on 5 matching bases. The germline gives CDR1 GTSNPN, CDR2 SVGIG (reference sequence). The CDR3 runs 11 residues. V was cut by 4 bases and J by 9 bases, with 10 bases left in between. CDR3 in amino acids: CAWITGSEQFF. The CDR3 bases are TGTGCCTGGATTACAGGTAGTGAGCAGTTCTTC.

This chain links TRBV6-1 with TRBJ2-7; 7 positions match TRBD2. This CDR3 spans 14 amino acids. Germline V gives CDR1 MNHNS, CDR2 SASEGT. After removal of 3 bases from V and 13 bases from J, the junction contained 15 bases not matched to a gene. CDR3 loop: CASSDRETSPNLYV. The CDR3 DNA is TGTGCCAGCAGTGACCGGGAGACTAGCCCAAATCTATACGTC.

The chain carries TRBV9 and TRBJ2-2; the D is unclear. V gave up 3 bases and J gave up 8 bases, with 8 bases separating them. The CDR3 contains 12 residues. Germline values: CDR1 SGDLS, CDR2 YYNGEE. DNA of the CDR3: TGTGCCAGCAGCGGCAGAACAGGGGAGCTGTTTTTT. Translation gives CASSGRTGELFF.

This chain links TRBV4-1 with TRBJ2-1; 7 bases map to TRBD1. Germline V gene data show CDR1 as MGHRA and CDR2 as YSYEKL. The CDR3 consists of 17 residues. J was trimmed by 1 base and V by 3 bases; bases with no gene match: 9. The CDR3: CASSQRDGTASYNEQFF. The CDR3 bases are TGCGCCAGCAGCCAGAGGGATGGGACAGCGTCCTACAATGAGCAGTTCTTC.

The chain carries TRBV19 and TRBJ2-2; 8 bases are shared with TRBD2. The CDR3 sequence is 23 residues long. Trimming cost V 6 bases and J 6 bases; bases outside gene matches: 33. Germline V gene sequence: CDR1 LNHDA, CDR2 SQIVND (reference sequence). This CDR3 reads CASSKNRRGAVGGGPTVPGELFF. As DNA, the CDR3 is TGTGCCAGTAGCAAAAATAGGCGGGGGGCCGTGGGGGGTGGTCCGACTGTCCCCGGGGAGCTGTTTTTT. The full variable domain, completed using reference TRBV19 and TRBJ2-2, is DGGITQSPKYLFRKEGQNVTLSCEQNLNHDAMYWYRQDPGQGLRLIYYSQIVNDFQKGDIAEGYSVSREKKESFPLTVTSAQKNPTAFYLCASSKNRRGAVGGGPTVPGELFFGEGSRLTVL.

The CDR3: CASSLGGPSYEQYF. CDR3 sequence (DNA): TGTGCCAGCAGTTTAGGCGGGCCCTCCTACGAGCAGTACTTC. This chain connects TRBV27 to TRBJ2-7, with a weak D call TRBD2 (5 bases). This CDR3 spans 14 amino acids. V was shortened by 2 bases and J by 0 bases, with 8 bases between the two germline ends. Per the germline V gene, CDR1 is MNHEY and CDR2 is SMNVEV (reference sequence).

The rearrangement links TRBV7-9 to TRBJ1-1; possibly TRBD1 for D (5 bases). CDR1 and CDR2 (germline): SEHNR, FQNEAQ (reference sequence). V was pared by 8 bases and J by 0 bases, with 16 bases between. This CDR3 comprises 15 residues. The CDR3 is CASVRGTNMNTEAFF. The CDR3 nucleotides read TGTGCCAGCGTTCGGGGGACGAACATGAACACTGAAGCTTTCTTT.

The chain recombines TRBV2 with TRBJ1-2, with D tentatively TRBD1 (5 bases). In germline, CDR1 is SNHLY, CDR2 FYNNEI. The CDR3 is made up of 15 amino acids. Trimming removed 3 bases from V and 4 bases from J, with 15 bases in between. The CDR3 coding sequence is TGTGCCAGCAGTGAGGTTTCCAGGGCAACCTATGGCTACACCTTC. Protein: CASSEVSRATYGYTF.